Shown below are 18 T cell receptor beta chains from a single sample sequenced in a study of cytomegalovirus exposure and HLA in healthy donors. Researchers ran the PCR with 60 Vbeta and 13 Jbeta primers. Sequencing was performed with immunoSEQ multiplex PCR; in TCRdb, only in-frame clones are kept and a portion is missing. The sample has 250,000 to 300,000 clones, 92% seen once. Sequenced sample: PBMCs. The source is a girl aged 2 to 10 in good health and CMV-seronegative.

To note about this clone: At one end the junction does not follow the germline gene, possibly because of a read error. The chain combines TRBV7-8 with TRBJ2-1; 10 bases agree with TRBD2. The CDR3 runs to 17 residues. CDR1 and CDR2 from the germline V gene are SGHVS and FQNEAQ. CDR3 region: CASSAIRPGTSEAEQLF. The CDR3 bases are TGTGCCAGCAGCGCAATACGTCCCGGGACTAGCGAAGCTGAGCAGCTCTTC.

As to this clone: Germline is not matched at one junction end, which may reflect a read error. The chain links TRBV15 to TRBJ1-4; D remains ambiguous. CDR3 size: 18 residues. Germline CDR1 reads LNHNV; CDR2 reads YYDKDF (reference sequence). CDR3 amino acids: CATSSEPGLGRTNKKLFF. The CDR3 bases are TGTGCCACCAGCAGCGAACCGGGTCTGGGGAGAACTAATAAAAAACTGTTTTTT.

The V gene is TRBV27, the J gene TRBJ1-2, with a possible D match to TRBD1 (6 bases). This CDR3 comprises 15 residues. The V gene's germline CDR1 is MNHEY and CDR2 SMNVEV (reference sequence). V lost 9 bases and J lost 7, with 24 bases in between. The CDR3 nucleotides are TGTGCCAGTATTCAAGCCTACGGGGGGCATGGTGGCTACACCTTC. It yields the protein CASIQAYGGHGGYTF.

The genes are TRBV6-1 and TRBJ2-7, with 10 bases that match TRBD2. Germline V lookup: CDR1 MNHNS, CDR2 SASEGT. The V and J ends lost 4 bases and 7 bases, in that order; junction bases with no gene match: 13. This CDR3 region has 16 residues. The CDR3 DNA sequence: TGTGCCAGCAGTGGGCTAGCGGGGGCGTCGGGTAGGGAGCAGTACTTC. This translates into CASSGLAGASGREQYF.

The CDR3 loop reads CASSYGEVDGYTF. The CDR3 nucleotides are TGTGCCAGCAGCTACGGGGAGGTCGATGGCTACACCTTC. This chain links TRBV7-2 with TRBJ1-2; D remains unclear. V shed 4 bases and J shed 6 bases, with 12 bases lying between them. Germline CDR1 SGHTA, CDR2 FQGNSA. The length of the CDR3 is 13 residues.

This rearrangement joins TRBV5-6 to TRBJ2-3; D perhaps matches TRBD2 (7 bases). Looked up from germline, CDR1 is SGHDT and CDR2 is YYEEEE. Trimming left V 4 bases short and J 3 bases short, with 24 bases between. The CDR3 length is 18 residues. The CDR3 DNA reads TGTGCCAGCAGCCGACCCACGGGGGCGGGAGATCGTACAGATACGCAGTATTTT. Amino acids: CASSRPTGAGDRTDTQYF. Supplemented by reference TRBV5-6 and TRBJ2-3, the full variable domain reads DAGVTQSPTHLIKTRGQQVTLRCSPKSGHDTVSWYQQALGQGPQFIFQYYEEEERQRGNFPDRFSGHQFPNYSSELNVNALLLGDSALYLCASSRPTGAGDRTDTQYFGPGTRLTVL.

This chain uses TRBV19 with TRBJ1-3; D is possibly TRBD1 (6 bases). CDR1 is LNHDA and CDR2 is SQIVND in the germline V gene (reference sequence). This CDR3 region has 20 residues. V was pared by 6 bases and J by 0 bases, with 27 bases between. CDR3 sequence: CASSPNWGPSKGNSGNTIYF. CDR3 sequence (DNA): TGTGCCAGTAGCCCTAACTGGGGGCCCAGCAAAGGGAACTCTGGAAACACCATATATTTT. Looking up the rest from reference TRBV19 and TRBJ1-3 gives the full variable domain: DGGITQSPKYLFRKEGQNVTLSCEQNLNHDAMYWYRQDPGQGLRLIYYSQIVNDFQKGDIAEGYSVSREKKESFPLTVTSAQKNPTAFYLCASSPNWGPSKGNSGNTIYFGEGSWLTVV.

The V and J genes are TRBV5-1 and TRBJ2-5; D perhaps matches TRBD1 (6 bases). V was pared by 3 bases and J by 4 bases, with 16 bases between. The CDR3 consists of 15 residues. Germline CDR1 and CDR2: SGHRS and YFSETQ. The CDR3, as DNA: TGCGCCAGCAGCTCGGACAGTTCCACCCGAGAGACCCAGTACTTC. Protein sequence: CASSSDSSTRETQYF.

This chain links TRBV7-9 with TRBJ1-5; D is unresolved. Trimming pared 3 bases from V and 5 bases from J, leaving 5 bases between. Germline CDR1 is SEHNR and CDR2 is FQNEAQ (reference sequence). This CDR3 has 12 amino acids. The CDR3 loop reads CASSFLHQPQHF. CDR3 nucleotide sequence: TGTGCCAGCAGCTTTCTCCATCAGCCCCAGCATTTT.

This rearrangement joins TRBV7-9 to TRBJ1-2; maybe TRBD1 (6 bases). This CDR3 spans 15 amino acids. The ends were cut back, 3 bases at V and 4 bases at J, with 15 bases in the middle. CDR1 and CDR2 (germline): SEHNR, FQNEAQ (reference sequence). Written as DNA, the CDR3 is TGTGCCAGCAGCTTTTATACAGGGTATACCTATGGCTACACCTTC. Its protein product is CASSFYTGYTYGYTF.

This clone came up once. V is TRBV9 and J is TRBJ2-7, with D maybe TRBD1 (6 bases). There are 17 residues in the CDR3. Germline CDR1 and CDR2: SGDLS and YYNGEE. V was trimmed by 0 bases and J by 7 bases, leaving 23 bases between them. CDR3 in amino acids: CASSVATGPWTAIEQYF. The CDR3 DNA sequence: TGTGCCAGCAGCGTAGCTACGGGCCCCTGGACAGCGATTGAGCAGTACTTC.

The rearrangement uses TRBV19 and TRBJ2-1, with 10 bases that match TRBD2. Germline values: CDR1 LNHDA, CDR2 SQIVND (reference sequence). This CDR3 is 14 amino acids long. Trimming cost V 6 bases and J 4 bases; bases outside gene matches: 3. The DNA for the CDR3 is TGTGCCAGTAGGCAGACTAGCGGGTACAATGAGCAGTTCTTC. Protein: CASRQTSGYNEQFF.

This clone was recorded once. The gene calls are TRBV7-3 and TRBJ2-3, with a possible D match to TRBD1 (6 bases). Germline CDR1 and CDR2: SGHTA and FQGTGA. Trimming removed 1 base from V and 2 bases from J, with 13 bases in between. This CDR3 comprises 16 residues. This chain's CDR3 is CASSLNIRQATDTQYF. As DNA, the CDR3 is TGTGCCAGCAGCTTAAATATTCGACAGGCCACAGATACGCAGTATTTT.

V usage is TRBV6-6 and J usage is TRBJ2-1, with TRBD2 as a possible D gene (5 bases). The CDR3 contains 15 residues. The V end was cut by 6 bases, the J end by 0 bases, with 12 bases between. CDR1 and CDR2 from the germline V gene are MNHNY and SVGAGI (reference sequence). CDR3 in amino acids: CASRPTTSSYNEQFF. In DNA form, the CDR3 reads TGTGCCAGCAGGCCTACTACTAGCTCCTACAATGAGCAGTTCTTC.

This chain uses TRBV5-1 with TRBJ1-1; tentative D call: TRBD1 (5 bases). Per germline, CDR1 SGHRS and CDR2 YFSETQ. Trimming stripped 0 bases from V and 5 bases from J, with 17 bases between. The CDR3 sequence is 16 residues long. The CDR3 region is CASSLGGGKDSTEAFF. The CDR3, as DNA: TGCGCCAGCAGCTTGGGCGGGGGAAAGGATAGTACTGAAGCTTTCTTT. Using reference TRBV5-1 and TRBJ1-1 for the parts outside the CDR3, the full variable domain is KAGVTQTPRYLIKTRGQQVTLSCSPISGHRSVSWYQQTPGQGLQFLFEYFSETQRNKGNFPGRFSGRQFSNSRSEMNVSTLELGDSALYLCASSLGGGKDSTEAFFGQGTRLTVV.

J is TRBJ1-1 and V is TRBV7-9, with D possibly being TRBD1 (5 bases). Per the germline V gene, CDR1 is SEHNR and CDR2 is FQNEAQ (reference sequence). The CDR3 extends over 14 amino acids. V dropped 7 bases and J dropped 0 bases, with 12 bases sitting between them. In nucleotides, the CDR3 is TGTGCCAGCAATGACCGGACATTGAACACTGAAGCTTTCTTT. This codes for CASNDRTLNTEAFF.

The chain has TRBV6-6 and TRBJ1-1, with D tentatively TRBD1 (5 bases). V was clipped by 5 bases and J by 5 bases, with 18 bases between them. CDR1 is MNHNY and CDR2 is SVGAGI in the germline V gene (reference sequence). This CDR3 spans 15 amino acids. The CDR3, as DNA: TGTGCCAGCAGTACGGGTATAGCCGGGGGGACTGAAGCTTTCTTT. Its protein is CASSTGIAGGTEAFF.

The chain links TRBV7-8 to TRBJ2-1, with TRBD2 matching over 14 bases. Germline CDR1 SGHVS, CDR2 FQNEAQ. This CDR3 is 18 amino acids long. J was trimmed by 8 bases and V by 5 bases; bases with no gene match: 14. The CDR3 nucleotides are TGTGCCAGCAGCCGTGACCGGACCGGGACTAGCGGGAGTGATGAGCAGTTCTTC. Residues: CASSRDRTGTSGSDEQFF.